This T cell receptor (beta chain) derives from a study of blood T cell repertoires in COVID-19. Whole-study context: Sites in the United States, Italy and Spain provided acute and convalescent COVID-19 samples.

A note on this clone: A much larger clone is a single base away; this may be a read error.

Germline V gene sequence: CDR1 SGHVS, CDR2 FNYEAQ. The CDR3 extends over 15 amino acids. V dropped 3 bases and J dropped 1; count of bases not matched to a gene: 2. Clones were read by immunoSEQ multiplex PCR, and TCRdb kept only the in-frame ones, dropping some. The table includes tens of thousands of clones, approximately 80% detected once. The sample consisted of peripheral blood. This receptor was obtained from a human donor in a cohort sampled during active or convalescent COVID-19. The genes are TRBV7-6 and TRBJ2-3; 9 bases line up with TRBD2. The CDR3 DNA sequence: TGTGCCAGCAGCTTGCGGGGGGGCCGCACAGATACGCAGTATTTT. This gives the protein CASSLRGGRTDTQYF. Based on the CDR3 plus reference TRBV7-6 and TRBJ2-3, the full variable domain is GAGVSQSPRYKVTKRGQDVALRCDPISGHVSLYWYRQALGQGPEFLTYFNYEAQQDKSGLPNDRFSAERPEGSISTLTIQRTEQRDSAMYRCASSLRGGRTDTQYFGPGTRLTVL.